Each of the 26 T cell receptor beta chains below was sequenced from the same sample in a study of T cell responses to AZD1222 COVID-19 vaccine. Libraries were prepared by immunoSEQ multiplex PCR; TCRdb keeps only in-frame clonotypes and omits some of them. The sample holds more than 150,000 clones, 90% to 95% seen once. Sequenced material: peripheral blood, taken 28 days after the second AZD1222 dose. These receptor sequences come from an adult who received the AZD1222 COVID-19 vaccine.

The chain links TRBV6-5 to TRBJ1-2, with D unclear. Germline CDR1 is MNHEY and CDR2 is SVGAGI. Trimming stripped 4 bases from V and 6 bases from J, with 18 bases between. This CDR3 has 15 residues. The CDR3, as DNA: TGTGCCAGCAGTTCTACCCCGACTGCAGGCCATGGCTACACCTTC. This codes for CASSSTPTAGHGYTF.

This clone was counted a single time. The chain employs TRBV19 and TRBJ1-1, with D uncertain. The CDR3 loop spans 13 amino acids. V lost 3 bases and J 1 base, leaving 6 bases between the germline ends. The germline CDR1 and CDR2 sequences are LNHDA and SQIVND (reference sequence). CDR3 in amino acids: CASSIKGNTEAFF. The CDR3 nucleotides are TGTGCCAGTAGTATTAAAGGGAACACTGAAGCTTTCTTT.

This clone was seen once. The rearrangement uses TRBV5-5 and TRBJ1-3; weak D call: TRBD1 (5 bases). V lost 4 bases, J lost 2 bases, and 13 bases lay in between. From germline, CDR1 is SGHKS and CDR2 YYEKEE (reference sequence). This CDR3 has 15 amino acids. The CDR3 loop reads CASSPGPGTGNTIYF. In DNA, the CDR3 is TGTGCCAGCAGCCCCGGCCCAGGGACTGGAAACACCATATATTTT. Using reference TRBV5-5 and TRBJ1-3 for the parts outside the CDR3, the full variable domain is DAGVTQSPTHLIKTRGQQVTLRCSPISGHKSVSWYQQVLGQGPQFIFQYYEKEERGRGNFPDRFSARQFPNYSSELNVNALLLGDSALYLCASSPGPGTGNTIYFGEGSWLTVV.

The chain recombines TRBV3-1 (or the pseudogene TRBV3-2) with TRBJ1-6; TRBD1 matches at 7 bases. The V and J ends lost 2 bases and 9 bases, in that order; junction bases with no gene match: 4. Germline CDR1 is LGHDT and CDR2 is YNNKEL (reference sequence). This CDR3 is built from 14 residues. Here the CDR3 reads CASSQRGQFSPLHF. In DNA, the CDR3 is TGTGCCAGCAGCCAACGGGGACAGTTTTCACCCCTCCACTTT.

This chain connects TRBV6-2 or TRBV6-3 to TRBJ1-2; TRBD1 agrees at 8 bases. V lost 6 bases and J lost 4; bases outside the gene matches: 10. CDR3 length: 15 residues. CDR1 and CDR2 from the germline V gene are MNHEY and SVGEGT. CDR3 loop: CASSQDPRGPYGYTF. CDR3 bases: TGTGCCAGCAGCCAAGATCCCAGGGGGCCCTATGGCTACACCTTC.

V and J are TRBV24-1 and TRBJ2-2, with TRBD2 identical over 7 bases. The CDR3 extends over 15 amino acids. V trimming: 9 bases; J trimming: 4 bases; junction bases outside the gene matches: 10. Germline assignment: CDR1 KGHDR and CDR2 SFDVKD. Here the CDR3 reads CATPWGSGVTGELFF. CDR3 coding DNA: TGTGCCACCCCCTGGGGGAGCGGGGTCACCGGGGAGCTGTTTTTT.

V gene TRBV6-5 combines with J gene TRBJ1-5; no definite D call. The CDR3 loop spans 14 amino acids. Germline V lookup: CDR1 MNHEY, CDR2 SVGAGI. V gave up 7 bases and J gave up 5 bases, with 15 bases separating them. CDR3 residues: CASNQDGRDQPQHF. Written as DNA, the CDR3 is TGTGCCAGCAACCAGGACGGGAGGGATCAGCCCCAGCATTTT.

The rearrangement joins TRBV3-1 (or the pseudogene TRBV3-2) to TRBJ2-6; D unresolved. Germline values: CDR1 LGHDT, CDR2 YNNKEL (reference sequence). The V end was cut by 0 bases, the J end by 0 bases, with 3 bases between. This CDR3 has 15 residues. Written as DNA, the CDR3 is TGTGCCAGCAGCCAAGATTTCTCTGGGGCCAACGTCCTGACTTTC. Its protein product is CASSQDFSGANVLTF.

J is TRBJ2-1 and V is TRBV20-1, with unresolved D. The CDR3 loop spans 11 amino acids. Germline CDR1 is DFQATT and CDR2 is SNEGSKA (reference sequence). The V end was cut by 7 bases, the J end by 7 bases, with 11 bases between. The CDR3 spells CSGVPRNEQFF. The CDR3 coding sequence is TGCAGTGGGGTTCCGCGGAATGAGCAGTTCTTC.

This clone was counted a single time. Here the CDR3 reads CASSTLGGYTF. The CDR3 DNA sequence: TGTGCCAGCAGCACCTTGGGGGGCTACACCTTC. V is TRBV3-1 (or the pseudogene TRBV3-2) and J is TRBJ1-2, with D unclear. Germline values: CDR1 LGHDT, CDR2 YNNKEL (reference sequence). V lost 5 bases and J lost 8, with 9 bases in between. The CDR3 length is 11 residues.

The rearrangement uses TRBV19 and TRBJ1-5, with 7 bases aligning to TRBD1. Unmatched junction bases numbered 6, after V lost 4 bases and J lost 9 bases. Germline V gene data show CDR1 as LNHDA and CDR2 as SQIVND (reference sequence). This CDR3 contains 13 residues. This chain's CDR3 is CASSTTGSGPQHF. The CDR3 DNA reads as TGTGCCAGTAGTACGACAGGGTCAGGGCCCCAGCATTTT. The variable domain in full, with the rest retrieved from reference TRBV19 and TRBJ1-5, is DGGITQSPKYLFRKEGQNVTLSCEQNLNHDAMYWYRQDPGQGLRLIYYSQIVNDFQKGDIAEGYSVSREKKESFPLTVTSAQKNPTAFYLCASSTTGSGPQHFGDGTRLSIL.

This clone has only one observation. The CDR3 loop reads CASSYDRGHGYTF. The CDR3 DNA sequence: TGTGCCAGCAGTTACGATCGGGGTCATGGCTACACCTTC. The genes are TRBV6-2 or TRBV6-3 and TRBJ1-2; D gene ambiguous. The CDR3 consists of 13 residues. Looked up from germline, CDR1 is MNHEY and CDR2 is SVGEGT. V lost 2 bases to trimming and J lost 6 bases, with 10 bases between them.

The CDR3 sequence is CASSYARDNSPLHF. The DNA for the CDR3 is TGTGCCAGCAGCTATGCCAGGGATAATTCACCCCTCCACTTT. The rearrangement uses TRBV5-4 and TRBJ1-6; D perhaps matches TRBD1 (5 bases). V lost 3 bases, J lost 5 bases, and 9 bases lay in between. Germline lookup yields CDR1 SGHNT and CDR2 YYREEE (reference sequence). This CDR3 spans 14 amino acids.

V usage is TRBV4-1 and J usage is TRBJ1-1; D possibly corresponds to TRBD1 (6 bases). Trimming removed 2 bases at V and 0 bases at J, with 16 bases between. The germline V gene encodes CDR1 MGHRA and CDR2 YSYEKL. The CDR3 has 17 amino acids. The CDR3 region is CASSQPAGVRMNTEAFF. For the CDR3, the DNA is TGCGCCAGCAGCCAACCCGCAGGGGTAAGAATGAACACTGAAGCTTTCTTT.

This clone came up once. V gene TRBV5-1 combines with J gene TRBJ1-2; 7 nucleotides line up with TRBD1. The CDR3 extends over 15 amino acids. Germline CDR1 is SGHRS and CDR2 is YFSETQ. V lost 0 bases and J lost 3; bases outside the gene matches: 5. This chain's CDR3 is CASSLGGQVDYGYTF. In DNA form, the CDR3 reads TGCGCCAGCAGCTTGGGTGGACAGGTGGACTATGGCTACACCTTC.

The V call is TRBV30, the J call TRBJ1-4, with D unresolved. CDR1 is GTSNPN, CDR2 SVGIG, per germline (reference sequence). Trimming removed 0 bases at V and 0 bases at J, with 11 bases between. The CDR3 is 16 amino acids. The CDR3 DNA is TGTGCCTGGAGTGTAAAGTCAGGTGCAACTAATGAAAAACTGTTTTTT. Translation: CAWSVKSGATNEKLFF. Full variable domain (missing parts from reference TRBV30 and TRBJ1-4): SQTIHQWPATLVQPVGSPLSLECTVEGTSNPNLYWYRQAAGRGLQLLFYSVGIGQISSEVPQNLSASRPQDRQFILSSKKLLLSDSGFYLCAWSVKSGATNEKLFFGSGTQLSVL.

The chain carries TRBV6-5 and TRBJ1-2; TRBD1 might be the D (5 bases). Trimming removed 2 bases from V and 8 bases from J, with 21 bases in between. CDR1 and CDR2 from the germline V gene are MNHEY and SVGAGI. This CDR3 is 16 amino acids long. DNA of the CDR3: TGTGCCAGCAGTTACATCTGGCAGGGTCCTGAATCCGGCTACACCTTC. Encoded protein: CASSYIWQGPESGYTF.

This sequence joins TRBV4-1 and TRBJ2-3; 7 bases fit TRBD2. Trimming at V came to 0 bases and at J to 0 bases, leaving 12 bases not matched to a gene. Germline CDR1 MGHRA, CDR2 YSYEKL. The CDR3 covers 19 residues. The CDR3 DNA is TGCGCCAGCAGCCAAGAAGGGAAATGGGGGGGAGTAAGCACAGATACGCAGTATTTT. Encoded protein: CASSQEGKWGGVSTDTQYF.

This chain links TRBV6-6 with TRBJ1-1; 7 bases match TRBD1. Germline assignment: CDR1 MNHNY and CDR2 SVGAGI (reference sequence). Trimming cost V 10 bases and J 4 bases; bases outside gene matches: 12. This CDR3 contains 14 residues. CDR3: CATTRTGTFTEAFF. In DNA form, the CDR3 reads TGTGCCACGACTAGGACAGGTACATTCACTGAAGCTTTCTTT.

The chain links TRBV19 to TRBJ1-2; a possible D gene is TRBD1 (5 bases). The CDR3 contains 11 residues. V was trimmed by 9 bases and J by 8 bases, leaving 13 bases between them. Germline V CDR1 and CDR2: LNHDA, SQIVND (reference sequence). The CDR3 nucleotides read TGTGCCAGGGGGGGATTGAAGGGCTACACCTTC. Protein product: CARGGLKGYTF. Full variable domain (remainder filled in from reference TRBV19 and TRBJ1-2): DGGITQSPKYLFRKEGQNVTLSCEQNLNHDAMYWYRQDPGQGLRLIYYSQIVNDFQKGDIAEGYSVSREKKESFPLTVTSAQKNPTAFYLCARGGLKGYTFGSGTRLTVV.

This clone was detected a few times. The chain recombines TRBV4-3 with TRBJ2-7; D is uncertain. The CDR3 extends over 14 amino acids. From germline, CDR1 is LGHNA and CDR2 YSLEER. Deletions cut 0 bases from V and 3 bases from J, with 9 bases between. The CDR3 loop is CASSQEANRYEQYF. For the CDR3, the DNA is TGCGCCAGCAGCCAAGAGGCTAATCGCTACGAGCAGTACTTC.

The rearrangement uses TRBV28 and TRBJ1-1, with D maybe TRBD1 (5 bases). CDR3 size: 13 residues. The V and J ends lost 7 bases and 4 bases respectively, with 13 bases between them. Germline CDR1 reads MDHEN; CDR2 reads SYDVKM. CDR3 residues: CASKGGGTTEAFF. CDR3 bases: TGTGCCAGCAAAGGCGGGGGGACCACTGAAGCTTTCTTT.

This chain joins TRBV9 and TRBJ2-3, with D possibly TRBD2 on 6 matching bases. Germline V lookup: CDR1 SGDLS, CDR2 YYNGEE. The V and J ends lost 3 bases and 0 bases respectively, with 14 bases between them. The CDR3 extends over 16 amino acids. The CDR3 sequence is CASSEIGGMSTDTQYF. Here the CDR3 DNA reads TGTGCCAGCAGCGAAATCGGCGGGATGAGCACAGATACGCAGTATTTT.

The CDR3 DNA sequence: TGTGCCATCAGTGCTACAGGGGGCTCTGGCTACACCTTC. Translated, it gives CAISATGGSGYTF. The V gene is TRBV10-3, the J gene TRBJ1-2, with 9 positions matching TRBD1. With 4 bases clipped from V and 7 bases from J, the junction kept 4 bases outside the gene matches. The CDR3 spans 13 residues. Germline V lookup: CDR1 ENHRY, CDR2 SYGVKD.

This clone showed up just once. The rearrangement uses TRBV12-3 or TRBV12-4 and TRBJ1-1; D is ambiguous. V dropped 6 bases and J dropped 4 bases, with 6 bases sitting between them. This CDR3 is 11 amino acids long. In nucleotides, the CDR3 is TGTGCCAGCAGGCTTAGCACTGAAGCTTTCTTT. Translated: CASRLSTEAFF.

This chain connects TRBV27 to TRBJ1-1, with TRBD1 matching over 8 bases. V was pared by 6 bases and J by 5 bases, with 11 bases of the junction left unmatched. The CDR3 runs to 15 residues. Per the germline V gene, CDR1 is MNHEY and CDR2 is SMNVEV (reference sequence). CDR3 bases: TGTGCCAGCAGATGGGCCGGACAGGGAGCAACTGAAGCTTTCTTT. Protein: CASRWAGQGATEAFF.